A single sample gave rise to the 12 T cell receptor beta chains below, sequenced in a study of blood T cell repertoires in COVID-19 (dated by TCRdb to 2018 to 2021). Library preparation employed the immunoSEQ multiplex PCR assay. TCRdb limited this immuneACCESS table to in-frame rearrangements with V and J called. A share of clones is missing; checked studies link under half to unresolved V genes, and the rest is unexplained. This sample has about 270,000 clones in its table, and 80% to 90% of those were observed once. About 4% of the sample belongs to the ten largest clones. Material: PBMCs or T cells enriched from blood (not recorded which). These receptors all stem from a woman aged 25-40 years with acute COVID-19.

The CDR3 here is CASSLGGTGVREPQHF. CDR3 coding DNA: TGTGCCAGCAGCTTAGGGGGGACAGGGGTGCGGGAGCCCCAGCATTTT. The gene calls are TRBV7-8 and TRBJ1-5, with 10 nucleotides matching TRBD1. The germline V gene has CDR1 SGHVS and CDR2 FQNEAQ. J gave up 8 bases and V 1 base, and 8 bases lay outside the gene matches. CDR3 length: 16 residues.

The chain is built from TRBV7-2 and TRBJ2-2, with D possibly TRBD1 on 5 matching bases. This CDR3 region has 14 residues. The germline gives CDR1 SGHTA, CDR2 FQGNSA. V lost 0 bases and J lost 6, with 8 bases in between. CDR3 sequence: CASSLAQVPGELFF. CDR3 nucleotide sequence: TGTGCCAGCAGCTTAGCACAGGTCCCCGGGGAGCTGTTTTTT.

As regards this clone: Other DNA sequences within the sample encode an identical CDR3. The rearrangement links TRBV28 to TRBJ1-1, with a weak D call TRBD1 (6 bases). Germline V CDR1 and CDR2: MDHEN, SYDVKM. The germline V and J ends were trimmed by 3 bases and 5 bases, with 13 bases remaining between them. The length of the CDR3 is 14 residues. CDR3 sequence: CASSFRGAGTEAFF. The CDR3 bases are TGTGCCAGCAGTTTTCGGGGGGCGGGAACTGAAGCTTTCTTT.

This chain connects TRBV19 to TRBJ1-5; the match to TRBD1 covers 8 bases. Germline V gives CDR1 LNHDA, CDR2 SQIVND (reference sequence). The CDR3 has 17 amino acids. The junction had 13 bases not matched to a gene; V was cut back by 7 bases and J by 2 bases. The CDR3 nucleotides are TGTGCCAGTACCCTTCAGGGGGCAGGCCCGGGCAATCAGCCCCAGCATTTT. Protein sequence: CASTLQGAGPGNQPQHF.

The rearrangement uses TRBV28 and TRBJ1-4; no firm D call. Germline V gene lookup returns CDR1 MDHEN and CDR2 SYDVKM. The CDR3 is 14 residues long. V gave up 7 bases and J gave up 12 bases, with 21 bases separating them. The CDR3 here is CASNAWGGQAELFF. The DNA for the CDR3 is TGTGCCAGCAATGCTTGGGGTGGGCAAGCGGAACTGTTTTTT. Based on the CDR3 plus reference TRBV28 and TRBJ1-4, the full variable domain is DVKVTQSSRYLVKRTGEKVFLECVQDMDHENMFWYRQDPGLGLRLIYFSYDVKMKEKGDIPEGYSVSREKKERFSLILESASTNQTSMYLCASNAWGGQAELFFGSGTQLSVL.

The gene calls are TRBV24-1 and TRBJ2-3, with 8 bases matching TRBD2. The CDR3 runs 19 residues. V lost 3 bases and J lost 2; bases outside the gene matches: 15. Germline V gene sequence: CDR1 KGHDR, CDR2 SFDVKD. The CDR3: CATSDVAAERGTFTDTQYF. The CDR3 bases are TGTGCCACCAGTGATGTAGCGGCAGAGCGGGGGACTTTCACAGATACGCAGTATTTT.

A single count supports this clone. The CDR3 DNA follows: TGTGCCAGCAGTGGGACTAGCGGGATCCTCGAGCAGTACTTC. Its protein is CASSGTSGILEQYF. The chain employs TRBV28 and TRBJ2-7; 13 bases line up with TRBD2. CDR1 is MDHEN and CDR2 is SYDVKM in the germline V gene. Trimming removed 5 bases from V and 6 bases from J; junction bases left unmatched: 4. This CDR3 spans 14 amino acids.

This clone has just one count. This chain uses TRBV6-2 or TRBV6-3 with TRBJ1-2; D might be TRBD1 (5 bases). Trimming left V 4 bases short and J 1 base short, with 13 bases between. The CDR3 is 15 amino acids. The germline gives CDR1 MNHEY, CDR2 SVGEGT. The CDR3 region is CASSSPGDSNYGYTF. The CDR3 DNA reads TGTGCCAGCAGTTCGCCAGGAGACAGTAACTATGGCTACACCTTC.

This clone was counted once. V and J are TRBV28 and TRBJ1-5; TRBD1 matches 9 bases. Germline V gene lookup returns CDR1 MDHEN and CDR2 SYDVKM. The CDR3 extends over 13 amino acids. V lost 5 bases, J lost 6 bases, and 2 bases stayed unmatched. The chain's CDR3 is CASSRDRAQPQHF. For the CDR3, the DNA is TGTGCCAGCAGTAGGGACAGGGCTCAGCCCCAGCATTTT.

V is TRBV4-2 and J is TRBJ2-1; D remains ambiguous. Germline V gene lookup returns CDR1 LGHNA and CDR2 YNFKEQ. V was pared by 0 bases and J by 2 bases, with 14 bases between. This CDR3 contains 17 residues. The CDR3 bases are TGTGCCAGCAGCCAAGATCGTACTTCTCTTACCTACAATGAGCAGTTCTTC. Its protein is CASSQDRTSLTYNEQFF.

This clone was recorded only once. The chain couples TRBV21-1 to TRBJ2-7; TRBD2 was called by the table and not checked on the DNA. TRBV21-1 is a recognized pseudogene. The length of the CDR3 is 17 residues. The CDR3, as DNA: TGTGCCAGCAGCAAAGTTAGCGGTAAGCCCCTCTCCTACGAGCAGTACTTC. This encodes CASSKVSGKPLSYEQYF.

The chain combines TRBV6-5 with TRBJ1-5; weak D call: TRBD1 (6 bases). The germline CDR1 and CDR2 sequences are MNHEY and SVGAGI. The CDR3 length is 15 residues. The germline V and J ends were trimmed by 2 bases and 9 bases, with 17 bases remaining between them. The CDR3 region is CASSYTGTSPWPQHF. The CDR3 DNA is TGTGCCAGCAGTTACACCGGGACAAGTCCTTGGCCCCAGCATTTT.